The 12 T cell receptor beta chains in this list originate from one sample, sequenced in a study of T cell changes during pregnancy in multiple sclerosis. Clones were sequenced by immunoSEQ multiplex PCR, and TCRdb holds only the in-frame ones, with some missing. The sample holds under 15,000 clones, 85% to 90% seen once. This specimen was CD8+ T cells from peripheral blood mononuclear cells, taken in the first trimester of pregnancy. These receptors were obtained from a female donor with multiple sclerosis, enrolled in a pregnancy study.

This sequence joins TRBV5-6 and TRBJ1-2; 7 bases line up with TRBD1. CDR3 length equals 13 residues. Unmatched junction bases numbered 2, after V lost 2 bases and J lost 4 bases. Per the germline V gene, CDR1 is SGHDT and CDR2 is YYEEEE. The CDR3 region has the DNA TGTGCCAGCAGCTTTTGGACAGGCTATGGCTACACCTTC. It is translated as CASSFWTGYGYTF.

The gene calls are TRBV6-5 and TRBJ2-5; the D is unclear. CDR3 length: 13 amino acids. Deletions cut 6 bases from V and 5 bases from J, with 13 bases between. Per the germline V gene, CDR1 is MNHEY and CDR2 is SVGAGI. For the CDR3, the DNA is TGTGCCAGCAGCCAACTCGGGTCGGAGACCCAGTACTTC. This sequence encodes CASSQLGSETQYF.

CDR3 DNA: TGTGCCAGCAGCCTCGGGACAGGGCATGGCTACACCTTC. This translates into CASSLGTGHGYTF. The chain links TRBV7-6 to TRBJ1-2; TRBD1 agrees at 9 bases. The CDR3 has 13 residues. The J segment lost 6 bases and the V segment lost 5 bases, leaving 4 bases of the junction unmatched. In germline, CDR1 is SGHVS, CDR2 FNYEAQ.

The V and J genes are TRBV27 and TRBJ2-7, with TRBD1 identical over 8 bases. The CDR3 has 13 amino acids. The V segment lost 3 bases and the J segment 3 bases; nucleotides outside the gene matches: 1. Germline V gives CDR1 MNHEY, CDR2 SMNVEV (reference sequence). DNA for the CDR3: TGTGCCAGCAGTTTTGACAGGGGCTACGAGCAGTACTTC. Protein sequence: CASSFDRGYEQYF.

This chain links TRBV30 with TRBJ1-1; the D gene is possibly TRBD1 (6 bases). With 0 bases removed from V and 5 bases from J, the gap between germline ends came to 10 bases. There are 13 residues in the CDR3. The germline CDR1 and CDR2 sequences are GTSNPN and SVGIG (reference sequence). CDR3 in DNA: TGTGCCTGGAGTGTACTGAGGGGGACTGAAGCTTTCTTT. It is translated as CAWSVLRGTEAFF.

The CDR3 nucleotides are TGTGCCAGCAGCTTAGGACTGGACATCTCCTACGAGCAGTACTTC. It specifies CASSLGLDISYEQYF. This chain links TRBV7-9 with TRBJ2-7; D may be TRBD1 (5 bases). The CDR3 consists of 15 residues. Trimming shortened V by 1 base and J by 0 bases, and 10 bases separated the two germline ends. Per germline, CDR1 SEHNR and CDR2 FQNEAQ (reference sequence).

The V call is TRBV19, the J call TRBJ2-2; 12 bases line up with TRBD1. CDR1 and CDR2 from the germline V gene are LNHDA and SQIVND (reference sequence). This CDR3 is 15 amino acids long. Trimming cost V 4 bases and J 7 bases; bases outside gene matches: 4. The CDR3 region is CASSRDRGLNGELFF. The CDR3 DNA reads as TGTGCCAGTAGTAGGGACAGGGGGCTGAACGGGGAGCTGTTTTTT.

CDR3: CASRDRGLLNTGELFF. For the CDR3, the DNA is TGTGCCAGCAGGGATAGGGGACTACTCAACACCGGGGAGCTGTTTTTT. V usage is TRBV2 and J usage is TRBJ2-2, with TRBD2 identical over 7 bases. The length of the CDR3 is 16 residues. Germline CDR1 and CDR2: SNHLY and FYNNEI. V shed 6 bases and J 2 bases; nucleotides not matched to a gene: 9.

J is TRBJ2-1 and V is TRBV15, with 7 bases that match TRBD1. The CDR3 sequence is 16 residues long. J gave up 5 bases and V 2 bases, and 9 bases lay outside the gene matches. Germline values: CDR1 LNHNV, CDR2 YYDKDF (reference sequence). CDR3 sequence: CATSRLPGTDHNEQFF. In nucleotides, the CDR3 is TGTGCCACCAGCAGACTCCCCGGGACAGACCACAATGAGCAGTTCTTC.

The rearrangement joins TRBV11-2 to TRBJ2-1; perhaps TRBD2 as D (6 bases). Trimming took off 5 bases at V and 0 bases at J, with 17 bases between the two ends. The CDR3 extends over 17 amino acids. Germline CDR1 SGHAT, CDR2 FQNNGV. The CDR3 coding sequence is TGTGCCAGCAGCCCGGAGGGACCCCTGAGCTCCTACAATGAGCAGTTCTTC. Residues: CASSPEGPLSSYNEQFF.

The rearrangement links TRBV15 to TRBJ1-2, with 7 nucleotides matching TRBD1. The CDR3 contains 15 residues. V lost 1 base to trimming and J lost 4 bases; unmatched junction nucleotides: 6. Germline CDR1 and CDR2: LNHNV and YYDKDF (reference sequence). CDR3 nucleotide sequence: TGTGCCACCAGCAGAGCCGGGGACAGCCTCTATGGCTACACCTTC. It is translated as CATSRAGDSLYGYTF.

The chain uses TRBV6-5 and TRBJ1-5; D is ambiguous. The CDR3 has 15 residues. Germline loops: CDR1 MNHEY, CDR2 SVGAGI. V dropped 0 bases and J dropped 4 bases, with 10 bases sitting between them. CDR3 coding DNA: TGTGCCAGCAGTTACTCCCCTGGCCCGAATCAGCCCCAGCATTTT. Amino acids: CASSYSPGPNQPQHF.